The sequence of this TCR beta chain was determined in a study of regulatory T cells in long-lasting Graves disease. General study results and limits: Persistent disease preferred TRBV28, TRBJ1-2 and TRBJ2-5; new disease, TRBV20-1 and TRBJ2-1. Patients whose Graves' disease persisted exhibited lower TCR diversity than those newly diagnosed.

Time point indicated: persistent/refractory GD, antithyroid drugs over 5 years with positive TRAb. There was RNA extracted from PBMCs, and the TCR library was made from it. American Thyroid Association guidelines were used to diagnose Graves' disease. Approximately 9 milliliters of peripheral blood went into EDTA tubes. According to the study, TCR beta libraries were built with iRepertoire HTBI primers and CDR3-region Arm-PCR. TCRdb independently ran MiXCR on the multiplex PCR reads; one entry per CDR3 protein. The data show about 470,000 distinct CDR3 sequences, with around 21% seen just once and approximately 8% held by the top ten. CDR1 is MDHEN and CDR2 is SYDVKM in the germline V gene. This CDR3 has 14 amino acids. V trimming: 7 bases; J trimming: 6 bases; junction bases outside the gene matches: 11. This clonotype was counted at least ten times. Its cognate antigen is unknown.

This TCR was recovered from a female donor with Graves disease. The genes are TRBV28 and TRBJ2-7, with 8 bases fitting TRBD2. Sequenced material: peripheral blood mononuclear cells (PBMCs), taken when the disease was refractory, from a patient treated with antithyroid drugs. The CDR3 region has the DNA TGTGCCAGCAAAGAAAGCGGGAGCTCTCGCGAGCAGTACTTC. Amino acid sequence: CASKESGSSREQYF.